This T cell receptor beta chain was profiled in a study of blood T cells in healthy people across ages. General study results and limits: Estimates of diversity drawn from one million T cells were considered underestimates.

About this clonotype itself: Its target is not known.

The authors isolated at least 6.5 million PBMCs per sample. CDR3 length: 18 residues. V lost 1 base and J lost 11; bases outside the gene matches: 22. Germline values: CDR1 SGHTA, CDR2 FQGNSA. Sample-barcoded 5' priming and a J-beta primer mix drove a second PCR of about 6 to 12 cycles. Every single cDNA molecule received a tag from a template-switch adaptor with 12 random nucleotides. Each single sample gave us at least 3 million CDR3-containing paired-end reads. TCRdb redid the calling of the 5' RACE reads with MiXCR, one entry per CDR3 protein. Of hundreds of thousands of distinct CDR3 sequences in the sample, more than 40% were seen once.

The chain couples TRBV7-2 to TRBJ2-5; 7 nucleotides line up with TRBD2. The sequenced material came from blood. The clonotype comes from a woman aged 60-75 years in good health. The CDR3 sequence is CASSLVRLARTPTNEQYF. The CDR3 DNA reads as TGTGCCAGCAGCTTAGTTAGACTAGCTCGAACACCCACCAATGAGCAGTACTTC.